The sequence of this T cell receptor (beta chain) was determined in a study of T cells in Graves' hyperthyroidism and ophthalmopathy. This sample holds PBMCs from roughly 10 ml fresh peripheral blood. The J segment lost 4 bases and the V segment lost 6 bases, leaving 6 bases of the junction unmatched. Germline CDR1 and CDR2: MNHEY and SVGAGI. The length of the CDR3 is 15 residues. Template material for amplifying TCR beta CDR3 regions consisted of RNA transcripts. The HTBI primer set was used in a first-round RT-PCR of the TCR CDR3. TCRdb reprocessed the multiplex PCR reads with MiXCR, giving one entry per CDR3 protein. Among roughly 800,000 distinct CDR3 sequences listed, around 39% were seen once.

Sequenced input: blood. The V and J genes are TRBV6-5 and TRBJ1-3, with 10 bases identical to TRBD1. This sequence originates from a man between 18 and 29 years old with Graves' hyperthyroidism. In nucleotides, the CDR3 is TGTGCCAGCAGCGCCGGGACAGGGGACGGAAACACCATATATTTT. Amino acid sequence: CASSAGTGDGNTIYF.